The sequence of this TCR beta chain was determined in a study of blood T cell repertoires in COVID-19. The repertoire was sequenced with immunoSEQ multiplex PCR; TCRdb's copy has only in-frame clones and lacks some. This table has nearly 350,000 clones, roughly 84% appearing once. Trimming left V 6 bases short and J 8 bases short, with 13 bases between. Per germline, CDR1 KGHSH and CDR2 LQKENI. This CDR3 region has 12 residues. Specimen: PBMCs or T cells enriched from blood (not recorded which). The origin of this receptor is a woman aged 25 to 39 who had recovered from COVID-19. The genes are TRBV18 and TRBJ1-2, with D tentatively TRBD1 (6 bases). The CDR3 region is CASSTGFGGYTF. The CDR3 coding sequence is TGTGCCAGCTCTACAGGGTTCGGCGGCTACACCTTC.